This T cell receptor (beta chain) stems from a study of shared clonotypes between healthy human individuals. CDR1 is MDHEN, CDR2 SYDVKM, per germline. V gave up 6 bases and J gave up 5 bases; unmatched junction bases: 5. This CDR3 spans 14 amino acids. The healthy adult donors were HIV-negative and reported no recent acute infections or vaccinations. CD4+ cells yielded CD45RA+ naive and CD45RA-negative memory subsets. Sequencing used immunoSEQ multiplex PCR; TCRdb keeps in-frame clones, though not all of them. The data contain approximately 1.5 million clones, 97% to 99% of them singletons. V is TRBV28 and J is TRBJ1-4; TRBD1 matches 8 bases. The sample was naive CD4+ T cells sorted from blood. Subset indicated: CD45RA+ positively selected. The source of this sequence is a man aged 25 to 45 in good health. The CDR3 nucleotides are TGTGCCAGCAGCGGACAGGGACTAAATGAAAAACTGTTTTTT. It specifies CASSGQGLNEKLFF.